Below are 14 T cell receptor beta chains sequenced from a single sample in a study of T cells in Graves' hyperthyroidism and ophthalmopathy. TCR beta CDR3 regions were amplified from RNA transcripts. During a first-round RT-PCR of the TCR CDR3, the HTBI primer set was used. Each CDR3 protein gets one entry after TCRdb re-called the multiplex PCR reads with MiXCR. The sample contains approximately 360,000 distinct CDR3 sequences, 20% to 30% of which appear only once. Sequencing was done on a sample of blood. The receptors derive from a man aged 45-65 years with Graves' hyperthyroidism.

There are many counts of this clonotype. This chain joins TRBV5-8 and TRBJ1-4; the D is unclear. Germline V CDR1 and CDR2: SGHTS, YDEGEE. Trimming stripped 2 bases from V and 8 bases from J, with 10 bases between. The CDR3 length is 13 residues. In DNA form, the CDR3 reads TGTGCCAGCAGCTTAACAGATGGCGAAAAACTGTTTTTT. It specifies CASSLTDGEKLFF.

CDR3 nucleotides: TGTGCCAGCAGTGAAGTAAGCTGGGATACGCAGTATTTT. It is translated as CASSEVSWDTQYF. J is TRBJ2-3 and V is TRBV2; D unclear. The CDR3 has 13 amino acids. Deletions cut 1 base from V and 6 bases from J, with 8 bases between. The germline V gene encodes CDR1 SNHLY and CDR2 FYNNEI. The full variable domain, completed using reference TRBV2 and TRBJ2-3, is EPEVTQTPSHQVTQMGQEVILRCVPISNHLYFYWYRQILGQKVEFLVSFYNNEISEKSEIFDDQFSVERPDGSNFTLKIRSTKLEDSAMYFCASSEVSWDTQYFGPGTRLTVL.

J is TRBJ2-2 and V is TRBV7-3, with D perhaps matching TRBD1 (6 bases). Germline-derived CDR1 and CDR2 are SGHTA and FQGTGA. Trimming stripped 2 bases from V and 7 bases from J, with 17 bases between. There are 16 residues in the CDR3. The DNA for the CDR3 is TGTGCCAGCAGCTTATGGTCGGATCCCAGGGGCGGGGAGCTGTTTTTT. It yields the protein CASSLWSDPRGGELFF.

Ten or more counts support this clonotype. This rearrangement joins TRBV2 to TRBJ2-1; D might be TRBD2 (5 bases). Per the germline V gene, CDR1 is SNHLY and CDR2 is FYNNEI. Trimming removed 8 bases from V and 2 bases from J, with 13 bases in between. The CDR3 is 14 amino acids. Written as DNA, the CDR3 is TGTGCCAGCCGTCCACGGGGAGCCTACAATGAGCAGTTCTTC. As protein: CASRPRGAYNEQFF.

The rearrangement links TRBV19 to TRBJ1-1; no clear D. The V gene lost 6 bases and the J gene lost 0 bases, with 14 bases spanning the gap. CDR1 is LNHDA and CDR2 is SQIVND in the germline V gene (reference sequence). This CDR3 is built from 15 residues. The CDR3 nucleotides are TGTGCCAGTAGGGAAGGGAGGATATTGAACACTGAAGCTTTCTTT. Translating it yields CASREGRILNTEAFF.

This clonotype was picked up a small number of times. The chain carries TRBV10-3 and TRBJ2-1; TRBD1 is a possible D gene (6 bases). Trimming shortened V by 0 bases and J by 8 bases, and 11 bases separated the two germline ends. CDR3 length equals 14 residues. Germline loops: CDR1 ENHRY, CDR2 SYGVKD. CDR3 protein: CAISESGTFYEQFF. The CDR3 bases are TGTGCCATCAGTGAGTCTGGGACATTCTATGAGCAGTTCTTC.

The chain carries TRBV29-1 and TRBJ1-1, with 7 nucleotides matching TRBD1. CDR3 size: 12 residues. After removal of 6 bases from V and 4 bases from J, the junction contained 5 bases not matched to a gene. Germline CDR1 reads SQVTM; CDR2 reads ANQGSEA. CDR3 nucleotide sequence: TGCAGCGTGCGACAGGGAGGCACTGAAGCTTTCTTT. This codes for CSVRQGGTEAFF. Supplemented by reference TRBV29-1 and TRBJ1-1, the full variable domain reads SAVISQKPSRDICQRGTSLTIQCQVDSQVTMMFWYRQQPGQSLTLIATANQGSEATYESGFVIDKFPISRPNLTFSTLTVSNMSPEDSSIYLCSVRQGGTEAFFGQGTRLTVV.

This clonotype was seen a few times. The chain has TRBV27 and TRBJ2-7; 10 positions match TRBD1. In germline, CDR1 is MNHEY, CDR2 SMNVEV (reference sequence). This CDR3 has 15 amino acids. The V gene end was trimmed by 6 bases and the J gene end by 4 bases; junction bases not matched to a gene: 9. CDR3 protein: CASREHRDRGYEQYF. DNA for the CDR3: TGTGCCAGCAGGGAACACCGGGACAGGGGATACGAGCAGTACTTC.

The table lists this clonotype with many counts. The gene calls are TRBV2 and TRBJ2-1; no reliable D call. The CDR3 covers 13 residues. Germline lookup yields CDR1 SNHLY and CDR2 FYNNEI. The V and J ends lost 5 bases and 1 base respectively, with 6 bases between them. For the CDR3, the DNA is TGTGCCAGCAGTACTGCTTCCTACAATGAGCAGTTCTTC. Protein: CASSTASYNEQFF. The complete variable domain, with remaining parts taken from reference TRBV2 and TRBJ2-1, reads EPEVTQTPSHQVTQMGQEVILRCVPISNHLYFYWYRQILGQKVEFLVSFYNNEISEKSEIFDDQFSVERPDGSNFTLKIRSTKLEDSAMYFCASSTASYNEQFFGPGTRLTVL.

This clonotype appeared many times. This chain links TRBV10-3 with TRBJ2-7, with TRBD2 matching 9 bases. The CDR3 has 14 residues. Per germline, CDR1 ENHRY and CDR2 SYGVKD. V shed 10 bases, J shed 0 bases, and the junction held 7 bases outside the gene matches. The CDR3 sequence: CATRGRADSYEQYF. The CDR3 DNA follows: TGTGCCACCCGCGGGAGGGCCGACTCCTACGAGCAGTACTTC.

The V and J genes are TRBV7-9 and TRBJ2-2; no clear D gene. Germline CDR1 and CDR2: SEHNR and FQNEAQ (reference sequence). The V end was cut by 1 base, the J end by 1 base, with 7 bases between. The CDR3 is 15 amino acids. CDR3 loop: CASSLGWLNTGELFF. The CDR3 DNA reads as TGTGCCAGCAGCTTAGGATGGCTGAACACCGGGGAGCTGTTTTTT.

The chain couples TRBV29-1 to TRBJ2-1, with 7 nucleotides matching TRBD2. The V gene's germline CDR1 is SQVTM and CDR2 ANQGSEA. V trimming: 7 bases; J trimming: 3 bases; junction bases outside the gene matches: 12. The CDR3 is 15 residues long. The CDR3 DNA follows: TGCAGCGCCCTATCTGCTCTAGCGGACTACAATGAGCAGTTCTTC. Protein sequence: CSALSALADYNEQFF.

There are many counts of this clonotype. The chain recombines TRBV28 with TRBJ2-7; D gene unclear. This CDR3 spans 13 amino acids. Germline CDR1 reads MDHEN; CDR2 reads SYDVKM. V was shortened by 7 bases and J by 0 bases, with 10 bases between the two germline ends. CDR3 coding DNA: TGTGCCAGCACGGCGACTGACTCCTACGAGCAGTACTTC. It is translated as CASTATDSYEQYF.

The chain joins TRBV7-3 to TRBJ2-1, with D unclear. CDR3 length: 13 amino acids. The germline V gene has CDR1 SGHTA and CDR2 FQGTGA. The V and J ends lost 3 bases and 9 bases respectively, with 12 bases between them. CDR3 nucleotides: TGTGCCAGCAGCTTTACCTTAGGCGGTGAGCAGTTCTTC. This encodes CASSFTLGGEQFF.